This TCR beta chain was identified in a study of blood T cell repertoires in COVID-19. Study information: COVID-19 samples collected from the United States, Italy and Spain covered acute and convalescent phases. PBMCs, B-cell-depleted T cells, or T cells were the source of the cDNA or gDNA that made up the material.

Original data processing: Reference gene primer amplification yielded estimated nucleated cell counts. Using immunoSEQ multiplex PCR, the repertoire was profiled, and TCRdb retains in-frame clones only, with some absent. V and J calls and clone size are given by that table; D and trimming were obtained from the DNA. Among around 500,000 clones listed, approximately 85% were seen once. The CDR3 extends over 18 amino acids. Looked up from germline, CDR1 is SGHRS and CDR2 is YFSETQ. With V trimmed by 4 bases and J by 7 bases, 17 bases remained unmatched. Sequencing was carried out using peripheral blood. The TCR comes from a human donor in a cohort sampled during active COVID-19. This chain links TRBV5-1 with TRBJ2-2; 9 positions agree with TRBD2. The CDR3 is CASSELQGRAGGIGELFF. CDR3 DNA sequence: TGCGCCAGCAGCGAGCTTCAAGGTAGAGCGGGAGGTATCGGGGAGCTGTTTTTT.